The 7 T cell receptor beta chains below all came from one sample that was sequenced in a study of shared clonotypes between healthy human individuals. Data came from immunoSEQ multiplex PCR; TCRdb stores just in-frame clones and leaves some out. The sample includes about 2.3 million clones, under 95% of them seen just once. The sample comprised naive CD4+ T cells from PBMCs. The subset denotes: CD45RA+ positively selected. These receptors all stem from a man aged 18 to 30 in good health. Some clones in this sample may be carry-over from other donors' samples.

The chain combines TRBV28 with TRBJ2-7; D gene unclear. Germline V gene data show CDR1 as MDHEN and CDR2 as SYDVKM. The V end lost 6 bases, the J end lost 5 bases, and 14 bases lay between the germline ends. The CDR3 runs 13 residues. The CDR3 region is CASSSVPGDEQYF. CDR3 bases: TGTGCCAGCAGCTCTGTCCCCGGAGACGAGCAGTACTTC. The variable domain in full, completed from reference TRBV28 and TRBJ2-7, reads DVKVTQSSRYLVKRTGEKVFLECVQDMDHENMFWYRQDPGLGLRLIYFSYDVKMKEKGDIPEGYSVSREKKERFSLILESASTNQTSMYLCASSSVPGDEQYFGPGTRLTVT.

This clone has a handful of counts. This chain links TRBV18 with TRBJ1-1; 8 nucleotides align to TRBD1. The junction had 7 bases not matched to a gene; V was cut back by 4 bases and J by 0 bases. CDR1 is KGHSH, CDR2 LQKENI, per germline. CDR3 length: 16 amino acids. CDR3: CASSRGTGGVNTEAFF. CDR3 DNA: TGTGCCAGCTCACGCGGGACAGGAGGAGTGAACACTGAAGCTTTCTTT.

The chain recombines TRBV28 with TRBJ1-1, with D perhaps matching TRBD1 (5 bases). Trimming stripped 5 bases from V and 6 bases from J, with 13 bases between. Germline V gene lookup returns CDR1 MDHEN and CDR2 SYDVKM. The CDR3 is 13 amino acids. CDR3 sequence (DNA): TGTGCCAGCAGTGCCGGGGGGATTCCTGAAGCTTTCTTT. Translation gives CASSAGGIPEAFF.

About this clone itself: Other DNA sequences in this sample translate to the same CDR3. The rearrangement joins TRBV29-1 to TRBJ1-1; D might be TRBD1 (5 bases). The CDR3 totals 13 residues. Trimming left V 3 bases short and J 0 bases short, with 8 bases between. Germline assignment: CDR1 SQVTM and CDR2 ANQGSEA. This CDR3 reads CSVETAMNTEAFF. The CDR3 DNA follows: TGCAGCGTTGAGACAGCTATGAACACTGAAGCTTTCTTT.

This chain uses TRBV4-3 with TRBJ2-7; 10 bases are shared with TRBD2. CDR1 and CDR2 from the germline V gene are LGHNA and YSLEER. J lost 0 bases, V lost 4 bases, and 9 bases had no gene match. The CDR3 consists of 17 residues. This CDR3 reads CASSPRAAGGLSYEQYF. The CDR3 nucleotides are TGCGCCAGCAGCCCGAGGGCAGCGGGAGGGCTCTCCTACGAGCAGTACTTC.

The chain carries TRBV5-1 and TRBJ1-4, with D hard to call. The germline CDR1 and CDR2 sequences are SGHRS and YFSETQ. CDR3 size: 15 residues. V was clipped by 2 bases and J by 0 bases, with 8 bases between them. The CDR3 DNA reads TGCGCCAGCAGCTTAAACCATGCAACTAATGAAAAACTGTTTTTT. Translating gives CASSLNHATNEKLFF.

The chain couples TRBV6-5 to TRBJ2-5; TRBD2 agrees at 13 bases. J gave up 5 bases and V 4 bases, and 7 bases lay outside the gene matches. Germline V gives CDR1 MNHEY, CDR2 SVGAGI. CDR3 length: 16 residues. This CDR3 is CASSSGTSGAGETQYF. The CDR3 nucleotides read TGTGCCAGCAGTTCCGGGACTAGCGGGGCCGGGGAGACCCAGTACTTC.